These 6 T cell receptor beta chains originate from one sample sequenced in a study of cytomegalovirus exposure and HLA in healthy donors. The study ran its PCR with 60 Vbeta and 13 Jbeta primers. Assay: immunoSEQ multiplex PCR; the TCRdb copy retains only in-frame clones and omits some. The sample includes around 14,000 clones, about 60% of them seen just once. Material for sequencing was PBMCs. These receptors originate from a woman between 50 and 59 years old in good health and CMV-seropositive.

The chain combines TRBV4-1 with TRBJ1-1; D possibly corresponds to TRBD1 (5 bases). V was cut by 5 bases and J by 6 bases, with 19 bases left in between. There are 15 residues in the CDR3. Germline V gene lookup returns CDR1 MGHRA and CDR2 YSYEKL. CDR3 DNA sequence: TGCGCCAGCAGCTCAGGGCGACAAGTTGGGTCTGAAGCTTTCTTT. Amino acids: CASSSGRQVGSEAFF.

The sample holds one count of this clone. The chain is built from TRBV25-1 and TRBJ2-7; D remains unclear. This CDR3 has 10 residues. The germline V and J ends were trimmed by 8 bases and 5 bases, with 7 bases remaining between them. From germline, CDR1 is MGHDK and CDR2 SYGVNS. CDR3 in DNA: TGTGCCAGCTGTCCCAACGAGCAGTACTTC. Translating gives CASCPNEQYF.

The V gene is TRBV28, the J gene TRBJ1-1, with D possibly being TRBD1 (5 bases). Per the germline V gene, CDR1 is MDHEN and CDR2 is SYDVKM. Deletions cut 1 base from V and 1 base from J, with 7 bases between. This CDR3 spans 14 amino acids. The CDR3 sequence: CASSLFGQNTEAFF. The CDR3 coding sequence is TGTGCCAGCAGTTTATTCGGACAGAACACTGAAGCTTTCTTT.

The chain's CDR3 is CASSLHSGVNTEAFF. The CDR3 nucleotides are TGTGCCAGCAGCTTACACAGCGGTGTCAACACTGAAGCTTTCTTT. The genes are TRBV11-2 and TRBJ1-1; D is undetermined. Deletions cut 2 bases from V and 2 bases from J, with 12 bases between. The CDR3 has 15 amino acids. From germline, CDR1 is SGHAT and CDR2 FQNNGV.

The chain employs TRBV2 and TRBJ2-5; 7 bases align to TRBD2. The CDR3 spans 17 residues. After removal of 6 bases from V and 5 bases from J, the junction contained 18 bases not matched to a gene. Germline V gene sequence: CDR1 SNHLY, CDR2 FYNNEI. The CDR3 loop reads CASRGLSRLDGVETQYF. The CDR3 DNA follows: TGTGCCAGCAGGGGACTATCAAGACTAGACGGCGTGGAGACCCAGTACTTC.

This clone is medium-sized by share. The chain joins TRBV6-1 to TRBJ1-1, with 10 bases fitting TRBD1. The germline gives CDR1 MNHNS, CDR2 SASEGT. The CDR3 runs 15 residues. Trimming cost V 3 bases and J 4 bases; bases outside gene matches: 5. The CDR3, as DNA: TGTGCCAGCAGTGAGAGGGGGACAGGGGCCACTGAAGCTTTCTTT. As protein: CASSERGTGATEAFF.